The following is a T cell receptor (beta chain) sequence with its context. Trimming cost V 4 bases and J 5 bases; bases outside gene matches: 15. In germline, CDR1 is SGDLS, CDR2 YYNGEE. The CDR3 is made up of 17 amino acids. This sample is drawn from a study of regulatory T cells in long-lasting Graves disease. Building the TCR beta libraries relied on iRepertoire HTBI primers, and CDR3 regions underwent Arm-PCR. TCRdb independently ran MiXCR on the multiplex PCR reads; one entry per CDR3 protein. The repertoire holds roughly 350,000 distinct CDR3 sequences, 15% to 20% seen once, with roughly 29% in the top ten. Time point given: newly diagnosed GD, antithyroid drugs for less than 3 months. The TCR library was made from RNA extracted from PBMCs. These data are also associated with another study on T cells in Graves' hyperthyroidism and ophthalmopathy.

This specimen was peripheral blood mononuclear cells (PBMCs), taken at new diagnosis, from a patient treated with antithyroid drugs. The sequence came from a man aged 35-49 years with Graves disease. This rearrangement joins TRBV9 to TRBJ2-1; 7 bases match TRBD1. This CDR3 reads CASSSPRNRGSHNEQFF. The CDR3 nucleotides are TGTGCCAGCAGCTCTCCCCGGAACAGGGGTTCACACAATGAGCAGTTCTTC.